This entry features one T cell receptor beta chain sequence. Its target is not known. The data were taken from a study of beta chain features in type 1 diabetes. Study-level results: There was a moderate but significant shortening of TCRB CDR3s in all four CD4+ subsets of Type 1 diabetes patients.

Isolated RNA was reverse transcribed in full, so expressed TCRB transcripts were sequenced. Measured with immunoSEQ multiplex PCR; TCRdb has only the in-frame clones, and not every one. The table has approximately 730,000 clones, roughly an eighth seen once; the top ten hold 0.022%. Sequenced material: naive CD4+ T cells from blood. The TCR comes from a man aged 18 to 35 with type 1 diabetes.

The CDR3 DNA is TGTGCCAGCAGCTTAGGTCAGGCGGGGGTTTACTATGGCTACACCTTC. Translating gives CASSLGQAGVYYGYTF. The chain employs TRBV11-3 and TRBJ1-2; possible D gene TRBD1, 5 bases. Germline CDR1 and CDR2: SGHNT and YENEEA. CDR3 length: 16 amino acids. V was trimmed by 1 base and J by 3 bases, leaving 15 bases between them.